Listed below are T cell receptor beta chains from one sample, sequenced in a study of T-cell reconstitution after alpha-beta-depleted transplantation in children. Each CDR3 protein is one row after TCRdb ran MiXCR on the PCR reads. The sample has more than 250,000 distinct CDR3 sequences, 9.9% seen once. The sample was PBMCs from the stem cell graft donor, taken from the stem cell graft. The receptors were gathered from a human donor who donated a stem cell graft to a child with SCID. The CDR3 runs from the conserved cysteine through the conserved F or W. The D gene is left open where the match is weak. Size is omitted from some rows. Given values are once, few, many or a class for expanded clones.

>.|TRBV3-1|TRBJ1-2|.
TGTGCCAGCAGCCAAGCGGGCAGAGCGAACTATGGCTACACCTTC
CASSQAGRANYGYTF
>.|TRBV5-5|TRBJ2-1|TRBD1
TGTGCCAGCAGCCCCGGGACAGGGAACGGGAATGAGCAGTTCTTC
CASSPGTGNGNEQFF
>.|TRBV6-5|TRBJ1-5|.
TGTGCCAGCAGTTACGGAGGGATAGGCAATCAGCCCCAGCATTTT
CASSYGGIGNQPQHF
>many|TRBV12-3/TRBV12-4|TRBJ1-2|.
TGTGCCAGCAAACCGCGGGGGGGAAACTATGGCTACACCTTC
CASKPRGGNYGYTF
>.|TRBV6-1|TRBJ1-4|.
TGTGCCAGCAGCCGGGGAAGTGGGAATGAAAAACTGTTTTTT
CASSRGSGNEKLFF
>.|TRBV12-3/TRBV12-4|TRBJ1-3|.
TGTGCCAGCAGTTTCGAGGATGGAAACACCATATATTTT
CASSFEDGNTIYF
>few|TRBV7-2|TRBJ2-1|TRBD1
TGTGCCAGCAGCTTAGGGGGACAGCCGGAAACCAATGAGCAGTTCTTC
CASSLGGQPETNEQFF
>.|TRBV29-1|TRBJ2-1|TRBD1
TGCAGCGTTGAAGTGCACAGGGGGTACAATGAGCAGTTCTTC
CSVEVHRGYNEQFF
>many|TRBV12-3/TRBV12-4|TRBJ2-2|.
TGTGCCAGCAGTTTTTGGGGTACCGGGGAGCTGTTTTTT
CASSFWGTGELFF
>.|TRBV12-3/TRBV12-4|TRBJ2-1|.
TGTGCCAGCAGACGGGACAATGAGCAGTTCTTC
CASRRDNEQFF
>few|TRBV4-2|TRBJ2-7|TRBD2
TGTGCCAGCAGCCAAGAAGGATCGGGAGGTGAGCAGTACTTC
CASSQEGSGGEQYF
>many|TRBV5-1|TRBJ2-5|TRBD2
TGCGCCAGCAGCTTGTTAACTAGCGGACAAGAGACCCAGTACTTC
CASSLLTSGQETQYF
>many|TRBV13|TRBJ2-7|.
TGTGCCAGCAGCTCGAAGACAGGAGGACTCTACGAGCAGTACTTC
CASSSKTGGLYEQYF
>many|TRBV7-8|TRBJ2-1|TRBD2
TGTGCCAGCAGCCTGCGGACTAGCTGGGACAATGAGCAGTTCTTC
CASSLRTSWDNEQFF
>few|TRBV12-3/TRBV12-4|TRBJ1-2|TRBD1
TGTGCCAGCAACCCACGTAGGGGGCGCGGCTACACCTTC
CASNPRRGRGYTF
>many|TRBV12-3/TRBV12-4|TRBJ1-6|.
TGTGCCAGCAGTCCCGGACAGACCAATTCACCCCTCCACTTT
CASSPGQTNSPLHF
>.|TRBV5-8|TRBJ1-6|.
TGTGCCAGCAGCGGACGAAATTCACCCCTCCACTTT
CASSGRNSPLHF
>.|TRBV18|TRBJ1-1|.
TGTGCCAGCTCAGCCCAGGACGGAGTTGAAGCTTTCTTT
CASSAQDGVEAFF
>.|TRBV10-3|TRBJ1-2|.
TGTGCCATCAGGGTCAGGGCCCTGTTCTACACCTTC
CAIRVRALFYTF
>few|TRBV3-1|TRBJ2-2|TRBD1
TGTGCCAGCAGCCAACCCCAGACAGGGGGGGCCGGGGAGCTGTTTTTT
CASSQPQTGGAGELFF
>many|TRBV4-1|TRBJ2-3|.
TGCGCCAGCAGCCCCCGCGACCGGGGGGCCGCAGATACGCAGTATTTT
CASSPRDRGAADTQYF
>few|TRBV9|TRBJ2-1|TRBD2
TGTGCCAGCAGCGTAGATCCTAGCGGGGGGGCCTTGAATGAGCAGTTCTTC
CASSVDPSGGALNEQFF
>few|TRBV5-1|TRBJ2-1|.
TGCGCCAGCAGCTTGGTGGCAGGGAGAAAGAGCTCCTACAATGAGCAGTTCTTC
CASSLVAGRKSSYNEQFF
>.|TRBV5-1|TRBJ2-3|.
TGCGCCAGCGGGGGGCAGAGCACAGATACGCAGTATTTT
CASGGQSTDTQYF
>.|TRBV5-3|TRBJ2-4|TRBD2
TGTGCCATGGGCCCCGGGATTAGCGAGCGGGGCCCCATTCAGTACTTC
CAMGPGISERGPIQYF
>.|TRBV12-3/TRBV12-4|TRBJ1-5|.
TGTGCCAGCACTTCTTCGGACAGCAATCAGCCCCAGCATTTT
CASTSSDSNQPQHF
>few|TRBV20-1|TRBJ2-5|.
TGCAGTGCTAGACTTATGCAGGGGCGGGGAGAGACCCAGTACTTC
CSARLMQGRGETQYF
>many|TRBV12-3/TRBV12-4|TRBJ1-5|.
TGTGCCAGCAGTGAGAGCAATAGCAATCAGCCCCAGCATTTT
CASSESNSNQPQHF
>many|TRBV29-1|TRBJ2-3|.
TGCAGCGGCCGGCGAACTAGCACAGATACGCAGTATTTT
CSGRRTSTDTQYF
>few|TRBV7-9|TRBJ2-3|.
TGTGCCAGCAGCTTTCAGGGGGGAGATACGCAGTATTTT
CASSFQGGDTQYF
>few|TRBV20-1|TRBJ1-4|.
TGCAGTGCTAGGTTTTCGGGAGCGTGGCGGGTCGATGAAAAACTGTTTTTT
CSARFSGAWRVDEKLFF
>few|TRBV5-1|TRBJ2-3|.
TGCGCCAGCAGCGTACAGGGTCCAGATACGCAGTATTTT
CASSVQGPDTQYF
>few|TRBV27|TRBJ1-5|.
TGTGCCAGCAGCCCCGTTAGGGTTCCGATGGAGCCCCAGCATTTT
CASSPVRVPMEPQHF
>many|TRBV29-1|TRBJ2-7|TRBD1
TGCAGCGTTGTGCCAGGGGGCCTCTACGAGCAGTACTTC
CSVVPGGLYEQYF
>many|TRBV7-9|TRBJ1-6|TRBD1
TGTGCCAGCAGCGCAGACCCCGGGACAGTGAGTTCACCCCTCCACTTT
CASSADPGTVSSPLHF
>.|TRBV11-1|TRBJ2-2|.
TGTGCCAGCAGCGCAACCATTGGGTCCAATATACTCCGGAACACCGGGGAGCTGTTTTTT
CASSATIGSNILRNTGELFF
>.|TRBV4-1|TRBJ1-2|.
TGCGCCAGCAGCCAACCCCTCGCGGGGAACTATGGCTACACCTTC
CASSQPLAGNYGYTF
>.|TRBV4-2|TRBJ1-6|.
TGTGCCAGCAGCCAAGAGGCAGGGGATTCACCCCTCCACTTT
CASSQEAGDSPLHF
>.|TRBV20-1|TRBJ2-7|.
TGCAGTGCTTCCGCGGGATCTCCCATGAGCGAGCAGTACTTC
CSASAGSPMSEQYF
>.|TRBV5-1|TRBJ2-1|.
TGCGCCAGCAGCTTGTTTGGGTTGACGGGCCTATACAATGAGCAGTTCTTC
CASSLFGLTGLYNEQFF
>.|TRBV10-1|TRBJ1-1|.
TGCGCCAGCAGTCTAGTCAGGGGAGCTGAAGCTTTCTTT
CASSLVRGAEAFF